This entry lists 6 T cell receptor beta chains sequenced from one sample in a study of PD-1 blockade in classical Hodgkin lymphoma. Repertoires were generated with immunoSEQ multiplex PCR, while TCRdb's copy carries only in-frame clones and drops some. This sample has about 97,000 clones, with roughly 84% found just once. Each and every patient relapsed after autologous stem cell transplantation, and patients got differing brentuximab vedotin exposure. The sequencing here drew on peripheral blood mononuclear cells (PBMCs), taken at baseline. The source is a human donor with classical Hodgkin lymphoma.

CDR3 sequence: CASRPGFHYGYTF. The CDR3 region has the DNA TGTGCCAGCAGACCAGGGTTTCACTATGGCTACACCTTC. V is TRBV6-5 and J is TRBJ1-2; maybe TRBD1 (5 bases). The V gene lost 6 bases and the J gene lost 3 bases, with 11 bases spanning the gap. Germline-derived CDR1 and CDR2 are MNHEY and SVGAGI. The CDR3 consists of 13 residues.

The chain is built from TRBV29-1 and TRBJ2-1; 12 bases map to TRBD2. Germline values: CDR1 SQVTM, CDR2 ANQGSEA. V was clipped by 4 bases and J by 3 bases; unmatched bases: 4. The CDR3 is 15 residues long. CDR3 sequence: CSVAWTSGIYNEQFF. The CDR3 DNA reads TGCAGCGTTGCCTGGACTAGCGGGATCTACAATGAGCAGTTCTTC.

The chain uses TRBV18 and TRBJ2-5, with 9 bases fitting TRBD1. Germline CDR1 reads KGHSH; CDR2 reads LQKENI. Trimming cost V 4 bases and J 5 bases; bases outside gene matches: 5. This CDR3 has 14 residues. This chain's CDR3 is CASSRGGTGETQYF. The CDR3 DNA reads TGTGCCAGCTCACGCGGCGGGACAGGGGAGACCCAGTACTTC.

The chain links TRBV7-8 to TRBJ1-2, with D tentatively TRBD1 (5 bases). This CDR3 is built from 11 residues. V lost 5 bases and J 13 bases, leaving 14 bases between the germline ends. Germline lookup yields CDR1 SGHVS and CDR2 FQNEAQ. The CDR3 DNA reads as TGTGCCAGCAGCCTCCCGGGGGGACTCACCTTC. It is translated as CASSLPGGLTF.

The CDR3 sequence is CASSLDPGQSYGYTF. The CDR3 region has the DNA TGTGCCAGCAGCTTGGATCCGGGACAGTCTTATGGCTACACCTTC. This chain links TRBV5-5 with TRBJ1-2; 7 nucleotides match TRBD1. Per germline, CDR1 SGHKS and CDR2 YYEKEE (reference sequence). The V and J ends lost 0 bases and 5 bases, in that order; junction bases with no gene match: 7. CDR3 size: 15 residues.

The chain employs TRBV5-4 and TRBJ2-5, with 9 nucleotides matching TRBD1. Germline loops: CDR1 SGHNT, CDR2 YYREEE (reference sequence). This CDR3 contains 15 residues. V shed 4 bases, J shed 2 bases, and the junction held 6 bases outside the gene matches. The CDR3: CASSHGTGKQETQYF. CDR3 coding DNA: TGTGCCAGCAGCCACGGGACAGGGAAGCAAGAGACCCAGTACTTC.